Below, one T cell receptor (beta chain) is given with its context. Its specific antigen is unknown. No qualities accompany the bases; no much larger clone lies one base away. The library was obtained by UMI-ligation and nested PCR. A single-stranded oligonucleotide carrying the Illumina SP2 sequence and a UMI was ligated to the cDNA 3' end using T4 RNA ligase 1. PCR1 was run for about 4 cycles (98 degrees C for 15 s, 69 degrees C for 30 s, 72 degrees C for 40 s), and an equimolar mix of RC1.1 and RC1.2, covering TRBC1 and TRBC2, was used as the beta primer. Starting at PCR2, the TCR alpha and beta chains were handled separately, and sample indices and Illumina adaptors were added. The UMI, placed after an 8-base spacer, consisted of 12 random nucleotides arranged as two hexamers with a spacer between them. Libraries were sequenced on an Illumina MiSeq with v2 2x251 paired-end chemistry, typically roughly 11 samples per run. PhiX DNA at about 4.5-7% was added to each sequencing library to increase diversity. Processing in the source paper ran as follows. Raw reads were converted to FASTQ with bcl2fastq and were demultiplexed by dual indices with Demultiplexor. V and J genes were assigned by Decombinator through tag matching, with a single base-pair mismatch permitted. UMIs were used by Collapsinator to correct both sequencing errors and frequency errors caused by PCR heterogeneity. Decombinator identifiers were converted to nucleotide sequence by CDR3Translator, the sequences were translated to amino acids, and CDR3 was extracted using C- and N-terminal motifs. A cluster of KT2 sequences that shared one unique molecular identifier was counted as a single distinct KT2 TCR. TCRdb trimmed the raw reads at Q25, called clones with MiXCR and kept productive beta chains. Every distinct CDR3 protein forms one entry, paired with its most common genes and DNA. The V and J calls and clone size are TCRdb's, not the authors'. A total of approximately 46,000 distinct CDR3 sequences appear in this sample, 11% of them only once. Under 11% of the sample is taken by the ten largest.

The data are from a study of quantifying T cell responses using KT2 cells (dated by TCRdb to the late 2010s). Looking at the study overall: RNA was DNase-treated and reverse transcribed with TCR alpha and beta constant-region primers, mostly using SuperScript III. Under optimum conditions, the efficiency of the T4 ligation step was estimated to be more than 9.5%. PCR2 was run as a SYBR Green qPCR and stopped at a predetermined fluorescence threshold to avoid over-amplification.

Relative to germline, V is 1 base shorter and J is 10 bases shorter, with 8 bases between their ends. Via the germline V gene (reference sequence), CDR1 is LNHNV and CDR2 YYDKDF. The CDR3 runs 12 residues from the cysteine to the phenylalanine. Only the CDR3 part of the read is kept: 36 bases, read in frame from the first base. Study-wide findings and limitations: At very high KT2 spike-in numbers, detection of KT2 sequences reached saturation. KT2 sequences were detected down to the lowest spike-in tested, which was about one KT2 cell per 100,000 PBMC. A linear scaling of KT2 alpha and beta sequence counts with input KT2 cell number was observed over several orders of magnitude. No side-by-side comparison of the pipeline with other TCR sequencing techniques was included in the study.

To test the sensitivity and accuracy of the pipeline, known numbers of KT2, a T cell clone whose TCR had already been sequenced, were spiked into unfractionated PBMC. KT2 cells were mixed with a fixed number of PBMC to create a range of KT2-to-PBMC ratios. The clonotype originates from a human donor. The chain joins TRBV15 to TRBJ2-1, with no reliable assignment of the D segment. Sequencing used PBMCs spiked with cells of the T cell clone KT2. The bases are TGTGCCACCAGCAGAGGGGTGATGGAGCAGTTCTTC. Its protein product is CATSRGVMEQFF.